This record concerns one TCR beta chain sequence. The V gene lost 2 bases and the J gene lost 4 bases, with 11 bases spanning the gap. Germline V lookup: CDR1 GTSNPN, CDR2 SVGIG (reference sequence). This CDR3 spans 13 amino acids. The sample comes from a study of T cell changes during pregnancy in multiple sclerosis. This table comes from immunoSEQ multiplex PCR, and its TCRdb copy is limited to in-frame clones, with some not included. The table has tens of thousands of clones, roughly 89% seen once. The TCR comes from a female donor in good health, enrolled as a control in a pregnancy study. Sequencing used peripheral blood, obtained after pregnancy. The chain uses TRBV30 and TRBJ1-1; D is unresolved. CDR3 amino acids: CAWSTSAATEAFF. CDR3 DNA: TGTGCCTGGAGTACGTCGGCGGCCACTGAAGCTTTCTTT.